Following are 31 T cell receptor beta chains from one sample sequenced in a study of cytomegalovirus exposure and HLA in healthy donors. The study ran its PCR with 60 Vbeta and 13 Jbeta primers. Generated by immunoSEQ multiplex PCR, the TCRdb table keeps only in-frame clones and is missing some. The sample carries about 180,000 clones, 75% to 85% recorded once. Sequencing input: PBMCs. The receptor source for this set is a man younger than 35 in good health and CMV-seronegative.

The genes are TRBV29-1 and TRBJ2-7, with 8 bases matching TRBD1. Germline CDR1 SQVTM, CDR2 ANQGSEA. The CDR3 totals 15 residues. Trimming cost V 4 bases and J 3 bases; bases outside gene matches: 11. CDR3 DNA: TGCAGCGTTGCCCAGGGGGGACAGGTTAGCTACGAGCAGTACTTC. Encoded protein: CSVAQGGQVSYEQYF.

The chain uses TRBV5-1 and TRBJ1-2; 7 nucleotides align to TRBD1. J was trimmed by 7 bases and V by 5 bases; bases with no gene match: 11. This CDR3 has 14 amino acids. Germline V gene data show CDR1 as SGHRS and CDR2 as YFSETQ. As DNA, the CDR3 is TGCGCCAGCAGTTTTACGACAGGGAGAGGTGGCTACACCTTC. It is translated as CASSFTTGRGGYTF.

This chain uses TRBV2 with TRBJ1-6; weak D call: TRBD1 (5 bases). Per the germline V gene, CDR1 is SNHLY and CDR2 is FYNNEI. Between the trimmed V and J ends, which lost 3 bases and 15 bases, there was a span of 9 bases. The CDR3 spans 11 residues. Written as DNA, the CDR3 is TGTGCCAGCAGTGAGGGGCGTGTCCTCCACTTT. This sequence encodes CASSEGRVLHF.

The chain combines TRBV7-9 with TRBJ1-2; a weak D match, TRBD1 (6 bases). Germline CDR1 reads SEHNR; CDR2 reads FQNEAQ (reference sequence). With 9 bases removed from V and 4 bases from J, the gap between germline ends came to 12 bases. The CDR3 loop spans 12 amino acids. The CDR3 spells CASRTDLYGYTF. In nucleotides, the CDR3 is TGTGCCAGTCGGACAGACCTCTATGGCTACACCTTC.

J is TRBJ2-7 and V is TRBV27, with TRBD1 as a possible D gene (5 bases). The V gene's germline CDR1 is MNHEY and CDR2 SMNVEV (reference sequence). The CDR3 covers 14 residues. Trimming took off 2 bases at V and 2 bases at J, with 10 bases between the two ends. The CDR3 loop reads CASSLKATAYEQYF. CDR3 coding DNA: TGTGCCAGCAGTTTAAAAGCGACAGCCTACGAGCAGTACTTC.

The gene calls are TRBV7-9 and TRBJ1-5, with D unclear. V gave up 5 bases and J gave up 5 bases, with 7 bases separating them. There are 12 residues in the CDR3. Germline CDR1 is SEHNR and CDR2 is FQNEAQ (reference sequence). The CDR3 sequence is CASSTSDQPQHF. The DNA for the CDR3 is TGTGCCAGCAGCACATCAGATCAGCCCCAGCATTTT.

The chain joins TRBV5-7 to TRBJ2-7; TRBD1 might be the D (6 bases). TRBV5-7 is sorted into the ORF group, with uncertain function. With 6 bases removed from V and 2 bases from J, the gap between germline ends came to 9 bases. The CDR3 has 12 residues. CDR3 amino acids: CASKDSTYEQYF. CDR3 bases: TGTGCCAGCAAGGACAGCACCTACGAGCAGTACTTC.

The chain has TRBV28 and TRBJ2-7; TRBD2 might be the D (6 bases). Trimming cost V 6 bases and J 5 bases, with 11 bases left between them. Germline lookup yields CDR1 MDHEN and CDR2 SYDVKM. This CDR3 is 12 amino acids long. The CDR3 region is CASSLTRDEQYF. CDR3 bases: TGTGCCAGCAGCCTGACTAGGGACGAGCAGTACTTC.

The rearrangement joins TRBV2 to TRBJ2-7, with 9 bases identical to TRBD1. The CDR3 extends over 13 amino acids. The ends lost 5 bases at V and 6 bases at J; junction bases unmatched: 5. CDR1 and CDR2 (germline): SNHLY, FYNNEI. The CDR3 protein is CASSQGQGTEQYF. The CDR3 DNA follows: TGTGCCAGCAGTCAGGGACAGGGAACCGAGCAGTACTTC.

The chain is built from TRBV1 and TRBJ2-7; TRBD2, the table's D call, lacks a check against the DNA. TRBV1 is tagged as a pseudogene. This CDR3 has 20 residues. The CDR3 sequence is CTSSQDRGLAGVKRSYEQYF. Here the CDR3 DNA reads TGCACCAGCAGCCAAGATAGGGGACTAGCGGGAGTGAAGAGGTCCTACGAGCAGTACTTC.

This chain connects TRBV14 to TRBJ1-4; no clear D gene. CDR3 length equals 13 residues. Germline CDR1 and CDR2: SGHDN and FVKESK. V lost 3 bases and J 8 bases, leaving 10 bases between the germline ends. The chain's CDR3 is CASSHAGEEKLFF. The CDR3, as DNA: TGTGCCAGCAGCCACGCCGGGGAGGAAAAACTGTTTTTT.

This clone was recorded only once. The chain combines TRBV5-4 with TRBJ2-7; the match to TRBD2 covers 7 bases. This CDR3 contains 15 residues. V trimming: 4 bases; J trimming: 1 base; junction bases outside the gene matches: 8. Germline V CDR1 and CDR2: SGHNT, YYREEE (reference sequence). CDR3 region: CASSEGLDYSYEQYF. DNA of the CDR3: TGTGCCAGCAGCGAAGGACTAGATTATTCCTACGAGCAGTACTTC.

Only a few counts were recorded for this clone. CDR3: CASSEYRGGTEAFF. CDR3 DNA: TGTGCCAGCAGTGAATACAGGGGTGGCACTGAAGCTTTCTTT. J is TRBJ1-1 and V is TRBV6-1; TRBD1 matches at 7 bases. V gave up 2 bases and J gave up 4 bases; unmatched junction bases: 4. The CDR3 is made up of 14 amino acids. From germline, CDR1 is MNHNS and CDR2 SASEGT.

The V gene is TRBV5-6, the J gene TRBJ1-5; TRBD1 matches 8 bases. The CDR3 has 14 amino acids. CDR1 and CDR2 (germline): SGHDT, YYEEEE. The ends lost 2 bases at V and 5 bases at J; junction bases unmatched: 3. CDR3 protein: CASSFQGAYQPQHF. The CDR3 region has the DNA TGTGCCAGCAGCTTCCAGGGGGCATATCAGCCCCAGCATTTT.

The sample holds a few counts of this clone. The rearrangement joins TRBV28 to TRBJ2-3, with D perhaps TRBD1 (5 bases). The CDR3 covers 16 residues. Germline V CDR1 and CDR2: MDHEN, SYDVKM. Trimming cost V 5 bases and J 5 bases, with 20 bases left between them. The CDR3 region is CASSGIDSYWLDTQYF. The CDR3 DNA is TGTGCCAGCAGTGGAATTGACAGTTACTGGCTAGATACGCAGTATTTT.

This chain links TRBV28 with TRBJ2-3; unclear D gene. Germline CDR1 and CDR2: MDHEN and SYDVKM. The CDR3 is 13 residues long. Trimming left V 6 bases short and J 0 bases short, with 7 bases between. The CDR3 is CASSQLSTDTQYF. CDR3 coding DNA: TGTGCCAGCAGCCAACTCAGCACAGATACGCAGTATTTT.

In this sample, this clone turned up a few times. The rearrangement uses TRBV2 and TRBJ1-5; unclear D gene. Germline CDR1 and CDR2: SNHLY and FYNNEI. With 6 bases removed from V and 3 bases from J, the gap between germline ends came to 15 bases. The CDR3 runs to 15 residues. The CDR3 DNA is TGTGCCAGCAGCTCCGAGGCGCAACCCAATCAGCCCCAGCATTTT. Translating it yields CASSSEAQPNQPQHF.

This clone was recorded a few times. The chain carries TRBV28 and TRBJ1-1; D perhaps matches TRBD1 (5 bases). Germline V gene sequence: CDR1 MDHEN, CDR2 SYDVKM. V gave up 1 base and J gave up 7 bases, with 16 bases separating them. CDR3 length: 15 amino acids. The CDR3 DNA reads TGTGCCAGCAGTTTATCGGGCCTGGGGCAGCGTGAAGCTTTCTTT. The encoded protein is CASSLSGLGQREAFF.

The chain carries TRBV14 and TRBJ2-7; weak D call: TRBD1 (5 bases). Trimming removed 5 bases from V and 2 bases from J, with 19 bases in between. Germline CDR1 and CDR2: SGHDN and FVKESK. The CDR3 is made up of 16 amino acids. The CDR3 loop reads CASSDQEATATYEQYF. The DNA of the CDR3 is TGTGCCAGCAGCGACCAAGAGGCGACAGCAACCTACGAGCAGTACTTC.

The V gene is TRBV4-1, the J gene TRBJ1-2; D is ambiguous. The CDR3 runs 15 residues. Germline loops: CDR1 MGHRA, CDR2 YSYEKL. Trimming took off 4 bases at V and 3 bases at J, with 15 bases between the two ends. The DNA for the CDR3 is TGCGCCAGCAGCCCCTCAGCTACCACAGACTATGGCTACACCTTC. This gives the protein CASSPSATTDYGYTF.

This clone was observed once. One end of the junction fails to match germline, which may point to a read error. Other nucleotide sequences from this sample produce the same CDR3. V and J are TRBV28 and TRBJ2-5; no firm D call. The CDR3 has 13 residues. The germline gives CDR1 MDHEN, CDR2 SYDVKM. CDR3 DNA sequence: TGTGCCAGCACTTTAGGGTTAGCAGAGACCCAGTACTTC. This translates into CASTLGLAETQYF.

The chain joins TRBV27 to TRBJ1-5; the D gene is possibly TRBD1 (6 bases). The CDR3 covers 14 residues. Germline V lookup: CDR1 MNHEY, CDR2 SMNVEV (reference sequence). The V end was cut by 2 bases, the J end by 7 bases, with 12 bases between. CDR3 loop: CASSLGGGSQPQHF. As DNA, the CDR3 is TGTGCCAGCAGTTTAGGCGGGGGCTCCCAGCCCCAGCATTTT.

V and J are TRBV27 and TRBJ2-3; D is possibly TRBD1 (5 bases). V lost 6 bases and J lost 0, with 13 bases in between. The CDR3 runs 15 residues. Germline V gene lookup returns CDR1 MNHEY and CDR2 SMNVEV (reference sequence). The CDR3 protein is CASSTDSLSTDTQYF. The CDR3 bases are TGTGCCAGCAGCACCGACAGCTTAAGCACAGATACGCAGTATTTT.

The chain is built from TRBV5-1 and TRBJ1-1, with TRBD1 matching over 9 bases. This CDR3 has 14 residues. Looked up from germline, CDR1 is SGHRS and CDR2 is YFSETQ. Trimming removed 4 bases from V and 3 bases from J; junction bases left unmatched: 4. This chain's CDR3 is CASSAGQGYTEAFF. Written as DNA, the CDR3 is TGCGCCAGCAGCGCAGGACAGGGGTACACTGAAGCTTTCTTT.

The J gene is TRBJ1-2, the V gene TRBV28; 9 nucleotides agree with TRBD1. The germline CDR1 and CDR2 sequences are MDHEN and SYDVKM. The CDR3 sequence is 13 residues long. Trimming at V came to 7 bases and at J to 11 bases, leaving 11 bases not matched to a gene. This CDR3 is CASIGTGRLGYTF. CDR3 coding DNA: TGTGCCAGCATCGGGACAGGGAGGTTGGGGTACACCTTC.

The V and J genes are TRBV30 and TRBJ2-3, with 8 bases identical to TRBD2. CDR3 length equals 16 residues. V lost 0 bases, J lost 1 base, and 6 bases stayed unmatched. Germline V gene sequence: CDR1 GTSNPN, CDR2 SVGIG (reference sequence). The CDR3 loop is CAWSVGLAGGTDTQYF. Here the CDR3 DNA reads TGTGCCTGGAGTGTAGGGCTAGCGGGCGGCACAGATACGCAGTATTTT.

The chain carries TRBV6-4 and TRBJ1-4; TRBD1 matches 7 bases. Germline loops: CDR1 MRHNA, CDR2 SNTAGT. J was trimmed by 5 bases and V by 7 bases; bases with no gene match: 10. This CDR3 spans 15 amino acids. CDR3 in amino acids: CASTLSGTDNEKLFF. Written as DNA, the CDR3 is TGTGCCAGCACCCTATCCGGGACAGACAATGAAAAACTGTTTTTT.

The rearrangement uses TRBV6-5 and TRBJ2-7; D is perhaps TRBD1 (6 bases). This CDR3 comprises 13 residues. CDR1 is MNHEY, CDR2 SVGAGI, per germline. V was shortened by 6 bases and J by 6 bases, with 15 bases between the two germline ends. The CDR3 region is CASSPGHLLEQYF. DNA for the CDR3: TGTGCCAGCAGCCCGGGACACCTCCTCGAGCAGTACTTC.

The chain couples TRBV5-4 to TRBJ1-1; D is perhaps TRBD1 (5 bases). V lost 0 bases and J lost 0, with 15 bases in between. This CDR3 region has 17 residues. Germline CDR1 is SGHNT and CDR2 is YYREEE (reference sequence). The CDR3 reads CASSLGPWGGMNTEAFF. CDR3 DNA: TGTGCCAGCAGCTTGGGGCCCTGGGGGGGGATGAACACTGAAGCTTTCTTT.

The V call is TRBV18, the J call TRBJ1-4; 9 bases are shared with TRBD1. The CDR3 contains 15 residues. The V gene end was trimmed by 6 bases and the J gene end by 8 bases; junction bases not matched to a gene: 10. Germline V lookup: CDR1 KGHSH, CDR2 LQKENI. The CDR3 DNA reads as TGTGCCAGCTCGCAACAGGGGGCCCTGGGAGAAAAACTGTTTTTT. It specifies CASSQQGALGEKLFF.

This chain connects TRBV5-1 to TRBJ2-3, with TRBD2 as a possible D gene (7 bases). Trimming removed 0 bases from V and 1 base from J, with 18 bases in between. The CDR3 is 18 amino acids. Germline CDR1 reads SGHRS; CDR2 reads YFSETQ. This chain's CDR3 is CASSLEGRGGRGTDTQYF. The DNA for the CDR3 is TGCGCCAGCAGCTTGGAAGGTCGCGGGGGCCGGGGCACAGATACGCAGTATTTT.